This TCR beta chain originates from a study of T cells in Graves' hyperthyroidism and ophthalmopathy. Researchers amplified the TCR beta CDR3 regions from RNA transcripts. HTBI primers were used for first-round RT-PCR of the TCR CDR3. MiXCR was run by TCRdb on the multiplex PCR reads, yielding one entry per CDR3 protein. The sample holds about 180,000 distinct CDR3 sequences, around 15% seen once. Germline trimming cut 2 bases from V and 1 base from J; bases unmatched to any gene: 12. The CDR3 length is 20 residues. Germline CDR1 and CDR2: SGHTA and FQGTGA. This clonotype was found many times. No ophthalmopathy progression within 18 months constituted stable Graves' hyperthyroidism.

This receptor was obtained from a woman in her forties or fifties with Graves' hyperthyroidism. Material: blood. The gene calls are TRBV7-3 and TRBJ2-7, with 15 bases that match TRBD2. CDR3 nucleotides: TGTGCCAGCAGCTTACAGGGGTCGGGACTAGCGGGGGGCCCATCCTACGAGCAGTACTTC. This sequence encodes CASSLQGSGLAGGPSYEQYF.